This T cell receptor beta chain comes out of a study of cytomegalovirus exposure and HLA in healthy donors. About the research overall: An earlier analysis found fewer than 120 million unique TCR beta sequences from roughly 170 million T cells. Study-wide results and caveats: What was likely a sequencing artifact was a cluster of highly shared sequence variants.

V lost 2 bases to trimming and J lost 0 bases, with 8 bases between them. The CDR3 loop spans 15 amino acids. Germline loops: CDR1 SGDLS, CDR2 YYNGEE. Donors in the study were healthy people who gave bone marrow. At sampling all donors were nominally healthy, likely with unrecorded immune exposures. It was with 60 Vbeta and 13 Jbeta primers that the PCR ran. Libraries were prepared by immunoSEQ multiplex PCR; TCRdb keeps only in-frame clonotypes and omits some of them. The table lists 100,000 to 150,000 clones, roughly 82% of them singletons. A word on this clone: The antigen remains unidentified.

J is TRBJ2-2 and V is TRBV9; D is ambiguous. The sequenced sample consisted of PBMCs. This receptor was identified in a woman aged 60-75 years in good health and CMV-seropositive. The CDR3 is CASSVQSTNTGELFF. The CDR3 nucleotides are TGTGCCAGCAGCGTCCAATCTACGAACACCGGGGAGCTGTTTTTT.